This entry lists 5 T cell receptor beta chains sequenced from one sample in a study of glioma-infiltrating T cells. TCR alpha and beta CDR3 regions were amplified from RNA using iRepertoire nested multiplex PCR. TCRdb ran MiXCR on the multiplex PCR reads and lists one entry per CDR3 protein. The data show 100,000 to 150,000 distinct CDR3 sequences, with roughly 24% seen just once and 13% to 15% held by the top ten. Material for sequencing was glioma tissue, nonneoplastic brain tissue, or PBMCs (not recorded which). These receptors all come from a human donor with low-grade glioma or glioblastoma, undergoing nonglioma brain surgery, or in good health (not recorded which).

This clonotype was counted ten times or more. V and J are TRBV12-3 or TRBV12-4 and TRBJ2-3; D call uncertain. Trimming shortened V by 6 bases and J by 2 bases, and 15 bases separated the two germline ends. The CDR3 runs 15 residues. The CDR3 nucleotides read TGTGCCAGCAGCCTCGGCGTCTTGGCCACAGATACGCAGTATTTT. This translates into CASSLGVLATDTQYF.

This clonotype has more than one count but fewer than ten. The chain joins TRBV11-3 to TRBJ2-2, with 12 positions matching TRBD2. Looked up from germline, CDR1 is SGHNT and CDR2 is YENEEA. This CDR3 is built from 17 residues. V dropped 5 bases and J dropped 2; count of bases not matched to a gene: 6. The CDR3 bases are TGTGCCAGCAGCCTGACTAGCGGGAGAGGTAACACCGGGGAGCTGTTTTTT. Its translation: CASSLTSGRGNTGELFF. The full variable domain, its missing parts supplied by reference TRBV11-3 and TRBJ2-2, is EAGVVQSPRYKIIEKKQPVAFWCNPISGHNTLYWYLQNLGQGPELLIRYENEEAVDDSQLPKDRFSAERLKGVDSTLKIQPAELGDSAVYLCASSLTSGRGNTGELFFGEGSRLTVL.

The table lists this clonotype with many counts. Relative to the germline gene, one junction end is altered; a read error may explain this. The CDR3 region has the DNA TGTGCCAGCAACTTAGGGCTAGCGGGAGGGCCGGGGGTCGATACGCAGTATTTT. This codes for CASNLGLAGGPGVDTQYF. This sequence joins TRBV7-8 and TRBJ2-3; 12 bases map to TRBD2. The germline V gene has CDR1 SGHVS and CDR2 FQNEAQ. There are 18 residues in the CDR3.

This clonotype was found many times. The CDR3 nucleotides read TGTGCCAGCAGTACACAATCAGGGGGGGCCTACGAGCAGTACTTC. Protein product: CASSTQSGGAYEQYF. The chain employs TRBV6-1 and TRBJ2-7; D is possibly TRBD1 or TRBD2 (7 bases each). V was shortened by 5 bases and J by 2 bases, with 16 bases between the two germline ends. This CDR3 has 15 residues. Germline CDR1 is MNHNS and CDR2 is SASEGT.

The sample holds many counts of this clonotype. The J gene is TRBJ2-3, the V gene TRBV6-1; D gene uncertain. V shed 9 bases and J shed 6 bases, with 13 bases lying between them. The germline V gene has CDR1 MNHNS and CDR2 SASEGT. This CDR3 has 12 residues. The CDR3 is CASSRRGDTQYF. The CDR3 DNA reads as TGTGCCAGTTCTAGGCGTGGGGATACGCAGTATTTT.